This is a list of T cell receptor beta chains from one sample in a study of T-cell reconstitution after alpha-beta-depleted transplantation in children. Each CDR3 protein is one row after TCRdb ran MiXCR on the PCR reads. Of almost 600,000 distinct CDR3 sequences in the sample, roughly 27% were seen once. Material: PBMCs, obtained before TCRalphabeta/CD19-depleted stem cell transplant. Receptors originate from a boy in the first two years of life with Wiskott-Aldrich syndrome, due to receive a stem cell transplant. Both conserved end residues are part of each CDR3. D genes are given only for firm matches. Only part of the rows carry a size: once, few, many, or a class if the clone is expanded.

DNA: TGCGCCAGCAGCCAAACTAGCGGGGGCCCGAACACCGGGGAGCTGTTTTTT
CDR3: CASSQTSGGPNTGELFF
size: -
D: TRBD2
V: TRBV4-1
J: TRBJ2-2

DNA: TGCAGCGTTGATTTGGAGACAGGGCCATACAATGAGCAGTTCTTC
CDR3: CSVDLETGPYNEQFF
size: -
D: TRBD1
V: TRBV29-1
J: TRBJ2-1

DNA: TGCGCCAGCAGCTTGGTTGAAATTAGGAACGAGCAGTACTTC
CDR3: CASSLVEIRNEQYF
size: -
D: -
V: TRBV5-1
J: TRBJ2-7

DNA: TGTGCCAGCAGTTCCTGGACTAGCTACTACGAGCAGTACTTC
CDR3: CASSSWTSYYEQYF
size: few
D: TRBD2
V: TRBV12-3/TRBV12-4
J: TRBJ2-7

DNA: TGCAGTGCTAGAGGTCAGAACCAAGAGACCCAGTACTTC
CDR3: CSARGQNQETQYF
size: few
D: -
V: TRBV20-1
J: TRBJ2-5

DNA: TGTGCCAGCAGTCCCCTCAGTTCTAACTATGGCTACACCTTC
CDR3: CASSPLSSNYGYTF
size: -
D: -
V: TRBV12-3/TRBV12-4
J: TRBJ1-2

DNA: TGTGCCAGCAGCGCCTCCAAGGGGAGTCGGGAGACCCAGTACTTC
CDR3: CASSASKGSRETQYF
size: -
D: -
V: TRBV5-4
J: TRBJ2-5

DNA: TGCGCCAGCAGCTTTGCAGGCAGTGGCTCTGGAAACACCATATATTTT
CDR3: CASSFAGSGSGNTIYF
size: few
D: -
V: TRBV5-1
J: TRBJ1-3

DNA: TGCGCCAGCAGCTTGGACAGGGTTAGCACAGATACGCAGTATTTT
CDR3: CASSLDRVSTDTQYF
size: -
D: -
V: TRBV5-1
J: TRBJ2-3

DNA: TGCGCCAGCAGCTTCGGTCCAGGGTGGGCAGATACGCAGTATTTT
CDR3: CASSFGPGWADTQYF
size: -
D: -
V: TRBV5-1
J: TRBJ2-3

DNA: TGTGCCAGCAGTGAAGCAGAGAATCAGCCCCAGCATTTT
CDR3: CASSEAENQPQHF
size: -
D: -
V: TRBV2
J: TRBJ1-5

DNA: TGTGCCAGCAGCTTGGCCCCGGGGACTCCGACCCACAATGAGCAGTTCTTC
CDR3: CASSLAPGTPTHNEQFF
size: -
D: -
V: TRBV5-5
J: TRBJ2-1

DNA: TGTGCCAGCAGGGACAGGGGGCTTTCAACCCCCACCGGGGAGCTGTTTTTT
CDR3: CASRDRGLSTPTGELFF
size: -
D: TRBD1
V: TRBV5-8
J: TRBJ2-2

DNA: TGTGCTAGTGGTTCCCCTGTGCGCGGCGGTTCAGGGGGGAAGATCTACGAGCAGTACTTC
CDR3: CASGSPVRGGSGGKIYEQYF
size: -
D: -
V: TRBV12-5
J: TRBJ2-7

DNA: TGTGCCAGCAGTTCAGTCCAGTTCACCGGGGAGCTGTTTTTT
CDR3: CASSSVQFTGELFF
size: many
D: -
V: TRBV28
J: TRBJ2-2

DNA: TGCGCCAGCAGCTTGGTTCCTCGGCGGTACACAGATACGCAGTATTTT
CDR3: CASSLVPRRYTDTQYF
size: many
D: -
V: TRBV5-1
J: TRBJ2-3

DNA: TGTGCCAGCACCGACTCCTACGAGCAGTACTTC
CDR3: CASTDSYEQYF
size: few
D: -
V: TRBV6-5
J: TRBJ2-7